Below, 25 T cell receptor beta chains from the same sample are listed, as sequenced in a study of CD8+ T cells in alopecia areata. Sequencing relied on a cDNA template that was reverse transcribed from extracted RNA. TCRdb's table, derived via immunoSEQ multiplex PCR, lists solely in-frame clones and lacks some. Of about 200,000 clones detected, more than 55% appear once; the ten largest clones hold approximately 3.4%. Treatment in this sample: oral pan-JAK inhibitor, 5-10 mg twice daily. Sequenced material: CD4+ T cells sorted from blood, taken at week 4, from a patient treated with tofacitinib. The origin of the receptors is a human donor with alopecia areata.

The V gene is TRBV7-2, the J gene TRBJ1-1, with 12 bases that match TRBD1. Looked up from germline, CDR1 is SGHTA and CDR2 is FQGNSA. Germline trimming cut 3 bases from V and 0 bases from J; bases unmatched to any gene: 11. The CDR3 is 19 residues long. The CDR3 DNA sequence: TGTGCCAGCAGCTTCGTAAACCGGGACAGGGGGCTTATGAACACTGAAGCTTTCTTT. Its translation is CASSFVNRDRGLMNTEAFF.

This sequence joins TRBV28 and TRBJ2-1, with TRBD1 as a possible D gene (8 bases). Germline CDR1 MDHEN, CDR2 SYDVKM. The V end lost 6 bases, the J end lost 15 bases, and 24 bases lay between the germline ends. The CDR3 has 14 amino acids. The CDR3 sequence: CASSLSLGGTGRFF. The CDR3 nucleotides read TGTGCCAGCAGCCTAAGCTTGGGGGGGACAGGCCGGTTCTTC.

This clone was seen a handful of times. This chain joins TRBV28 and TRBJ2-7; TRBD2 agrees at 7 bases. This CDR3 has 12 amino acids. Germline V gives CDR1 MDHEN, CDR2 SYDVKM. With V trimmed by 6 bases and J by 6 bases, 5 bases remained unmatched. For the CDR3, the DNA is TGTGCCAGCAGATCCACTAGCGCCGAGCAGTACTTC. Translating it yields CASRSTSAEQYF. Full variable domain (remainder filled in from reference TRBV28 and TRBJ2-7): DVKVTQSSRYLVKRTGEKVFLECVQDMDHENMFWYRQDPGLGLRLIYFSYDVKMKEKGDIPEGYSVSREKKERFSLILESASTNQTSMYLCASRSTSAEQYFGPGTRLTVT.

The chain has TRBV29-1 and TRBJ2-5, with 7 positions matching TRBD1. J was trimmed by 4 bases and V by 3 bases; bases with no gene match: 8. The CDR3 runs 14 residues. From germline, CDR1 is SQVTM and CDR2 ANQGSEA. CDR3 sequence reads: CSVDVDRDRETQYF. CDR3 bases: TGCAGCGTTGATGTGGATAGGGACAGAGAGACCCAGTACTTC.

As concerns this clone: Mismatch with germline at one junction end may stem from a read error. The genes are TRBV4-1 and TRBJ2-5; TRBD2 matches at 9 bases. Per the germline V gene, CDR1 is MGHRA and CDR2 is YSYEKL. The CDR3 runs to 16 residues. CDR3 protein: CASSQARAGGPEIQYF. CDR3 nucleotide sequence: TGCGCCAGCAGCCAAGCAAGGGCGGGGGGGCCTGAGATCCAGTACTTC.

On this clone: Other DNA sequences in the sample encode the same CDR3. The rearrangement uses TRBV15 and TRBJ1-2, with D maybe TRBD1 (5 bases). Looked up from germline, CDR1 is LNHNV and CDR2 is YYDKDF (reference sequence). V lost 5 bases and J 5 bases, leaving 9 bases between the germline ends. CDR3 size: 12 residues. The CDR3 protein is CATSRDRYGYTF. The CDR3 DNA reads as TGTGCCACCAGCCGGGACCGATATGGCTACACCTTC.

This clone has a handful of counts. The chain recombines TRBV2 with TRBJ2-1; D is perhaps TRBD2 (5 bases). Looked up from germline, CDR1 is SNHLY and CDR2 is FYNNEI. CDR3 length: 15 amino acids. The V and J ends lost 6 bases and 6 bases respectively, with 18 bases between them. CDR3 amino acids: CASRGFDVGSNEQFF. The CDR3 DNA sequence: TGTGCCAGCAGGGGTTTCGACGTAGGGAGCAATGAGCAGTTCTTC.

This chain connects TRBV19 to TRBJ1-3; D gene uncertain. CDR1 and CDR2 from the germline V gene are LNHDA and SQIVND (reference sequence). V was pared by 9 bases and J by 0 bases, with 12 bases between. The CDR3 has 14 residues. CDR3 nucleotide sequence: TGTGCCAGCCGTCCGGGAAGCTCTGGAAACACCATATATTTT. Translation: CASRPGSSGNTIYF.

The chain combines TRBV30 with TRBJ2-1, with D possibly being TRBD2 (6 bases). Germline CDR1 is GTSNPN and CDR2 is SVGIG (reference sequence). This CDR3 contains 13 residues. Trimming cost V 3 bases and J 5 bases, with 11 bases left between them. The DNA of the CDR3 is TGTGCCTGGAGGGGCGGGACCCACAATGAGCAGTTCTTC. Translated: CAWRGGTHNEQFF.

The DNA of the CDR3 is TGTGCCAGCAGCTTAGGACAGGGCCTGAACACTGAAGCTTTCTTT. It codes for CASSLGQGLNTEAFF. V usage is TRBV11-2 and J usage is TRBJ1-1, with TRBD1 matching over 7 bases. The CDR3 sequence is 15 residues long. V lost 1 base to trimming and J lost 0 bases; unmatched junction nucleotides: 2. CDR1 is SGHAT and CDR2 is FQNNGV in the germline V gene.

This clone was recorded once. V gene TRBV7-8 combines with J gene TRBJ2-7; D is tentatively TRBD1 or TRBD2 (5 bases each). Trimming took 0 bases from V and 4 from J, leaving 10 bases between them. The CDR3 spans 14 residues. Germline loops: CDR1 SGHVS, CDR2 FQNEAQ. In DNA form, the CDR3 reads TGTGCCAGCAGCTTAGCGGGGGTTGTATACGAGCAGTACTTC. Translated, it gives CASSLAGVVYEQYF.

The chain couples TRBV4-1 to TRBJ2-6, with unresolved D. The germline V and J ends were trimmed by 0 bases and 2 bases, with 8 bases remaining between them. The germline CDR1 and CDR2 sequences are MGHRA and YSYEKL. The CDR3 is made up of 16 amino acids. In DNA, the CDR3 is TGCGCCAGCAGCCAAGAAGTAGGGACTGGGGCCAACGTCCTGACTTTC. It specifies CASSQEVGTGANVLTF.

In its sample, this clone was seen a few times. V gene TRBV27 combines with J gene TRBJ2-5; 7 nucleotides match TRBD1. The CDR3 spans 15 residues. The J segment lost 4 bases and the V segment lost 0 bases, leaving 5 bases of the junction unmatched. Per germline, CDR1 MNHEY and CDR2 SMNVEV (reference sequence). CDR3 nucleotides: TGTGCCAGCAGTTTATCGTCGCAGGGGGTAGAGACCCAGTACTTC. It encodes CASSLSSQGVETQYF.

This chain links TRBV5-4 with TRBJ2-2; D is perhaps TRBD2 (5 bases). This CDR3 has 13 residues. V was cut by 3 bases and J by 10 bases, with 13 bases left in between. In germline, CDR1 is SGHNT, CDR2 YYREEE (reference sequence). The CDR3 DNA sequence: TGTGCCAGCAGCTCCCCCGGGGATTCGGAGCTGTTTTTT. Its translation is CASSSPGDSELFF.

The rearrangement uses TRBV7-9 and TRBJ1-6; 8 bases agree with TRBD1. Germline-derived CDR1 and CDR2 are SEHNR and FQNEAQ (reference sequence). V lost 4 bases to trimming and J lost 7 bases; unmatched junction nucleotides: 6. The CDR3 loop spans 15 amino acids. Here the CDR3 reads CASSSTDRENSPLHF. CDR3 in DNA: TGTGCCAGCAGCTCTACGGACAGGGAAAATTCACCCCTCCACTTT.

The chain links TRBV28 to TRBJ2-5; D perhaps matches TRBD2 (7 bases). The CDR3 has 14 amino acids. V lost 3 bases and J 6 bases, leaving 14 bases between the germline ends. Germline V gene lookup returns CDR1 MDHEN and CDR2 SYDVKM. In DNA form, the CDR3 reads TGTGCCAGCAGTTTCGGAGGGGGAGGGAAGACCCAGTACTTC. Translation: CASSFGGGGKTQYF.

About this clone itself: Because the CDR3's place on the DNA is in doubt, the DNA is left out and the CDR3 is given as listed by TCRdb. This sequence joins TRBV20-1 and TRBJ2-1. The CDR3 length is 11 residues, termini included. Per the germline V gene, CDR1 is DFQATT and CDR2 is SNEGSKA (reference sequence). CDR3 in amino acids: CSASTSGEQFF.

This chain joins TRBV5-4 and TRBJ2-7; 8 bases match TRBD1. Germline trimming cut 4 bases from V and 0 bases from J; bases unmatched to any gene: 6. There are 15 residues in the CDR3. Germline lookup yields CDR1 SGHNT and CDR2 YYREEE (reference sequence). The CDR3 region is CASSPGTGISYEQYF. CDR3 nucleotides: TGTGCCAGCAGCCCCGGGACAGGTATCTCCTACGAGCAGTACTTC. The full variable domain, its missing parts supplied by reference TRBV5-4 and TRBJ2-7, is ETGVTQSPTHLIKTRGQQVTLRCSSQSGHNTVSWYQQALGQGPQFIFQYYREEENGRGNFPPRFSGLQFPNYSSELNVNALELDDSALYLCASSPGTGISYEQYFGPGTRLTVT.

In this sample, this clone turned up once. Other nucleotide sequences in the sample specify the same CDR3. The chain is built from TRBV20-1 and TRBJ2-3; D is ambiguous. Germline V gene sequence: CDR1 DFQATT, CDR2 SNEGSKA (reference sequence). The CDR3 spans 11 residues. Trimming took 1 base from V and 3 from J, leaving 2 bases between them. CDR3 nucleotides: TGCAGTGCTAGAGGGACAGATACGCAGTATTTT. Protein sequence: CSARGTDTQYF.

This clone was seen only a few times. The sample contains more than one DNA sequence encoding this CDR3. The chain recombines TRBV28 with TRBJ2-1; tentatively, D is TRBD1 (6 bases). Between the trimmed V and J ends, which lost 5 bases and 4 bases, there was a span of 12 bases. Germline V lookup: CDR1 MDHEN, CDR2 SYDVKM. The CDR3 is made up of 14 amino acids. CDR3 in amino acids: CASSGGSLYNEQFF. In DNA form, the CDR3 reads TGTGCCAGCAGTGGGGGCTCCCTTTACAATGAGCAGTTCTTC.

The rearrangement joins TRBV11-2 to TRBJ2-7, with D unclear. Looked up from germline, CDR1 is SGHAT and CDR2 is FQNNGV. This CDR3 spans 12 amino acids. V dropped 4 bases and J dropped 2 bases, with 6 bases sitting between them. Here the CDR3 DNA reads TGTGCCAGCAGCTCCAGGCCCTACGAGCAGTACTTC. Translating it yields CASSSRPYEQYF.

The chain carries TRBV6-5 and TRBJ1-2, with D hard to call. This CDR3 comprises 12 residues. The germline V and J ends were trimmed by 7 bases and 8 bases, with 14 bases remaining between them. The V gene's germline CDR1 is MNHEY and CDR2 SVGAGI. CDR3 nucleotides: TGTGCCAGCACCCGACGAGGGAGAGGCTACACCTTC. Translating gives CASTRRGRGYTF.

The table lists this clone with a few counts. Other DNA variants within this sample encode the same CDR3. The chain carries TRBV29-1 and TRBJ2-3; TRBD2 is a possible D gene (5 bases). There are 10 residues in the CDR3. The V end was cut by 4 bases, the J end by 6 bases, with 5 bases between. CDR1 is SQVTM, CDR2 ANQGSEA, per germline. CDR3 in amino acids: CSVGEDTQYF. CDR3 DNA: TGCAGCGTTGGGGAGGATACGCAGTATTTT.

The CDR3 DNA sequence: TGTGCCAGCAGTGAAGATGGATCGGGTGAAGCTTTCTTT. Encoded protein: CASSEDGSGEAFF. The chain recombines TRBV6-4 with TRBJ1-1; D remains unclear. This CDR3 spans 13 amino acids. V gave up 3 bases and J gave up 7 bases, with 12 bases separating them. Germline CDR1 and CDR2: MRHNA and SNTAGT.

The chain uses TRBV15 and TRBJ2-7; tentatively, D is TRBD1 (6 bases). Trimming removed 2 bases at V and 2 bases at J, with 13 bases between. Germline V gives CDR1 LNHNV, CDR2 YYDKDF (reference sequence). CDR3 length: 15 residues. The CDR3 region has the DNA TGTGCCACCAGCAGAACCCCGACAGGTGCCTACGAGCAGTACTTC. As protein: CATSRTPTGAYEQYF.